Below are 5 T cell receptor beta chains sequenced from a single sample in a study of shared clonotypes between healthy human individuals. Profiled with immunoSEQ multiplex PCR; TCRdb holds only in-frame clones, not every one. The sample consists of 2 million to 2.5 million clones, 93% of them appearing once. Sequences were obtained from naive CD4+ T cells from PBMCs. Indicated subset: CD45RA+ positively selected. The receptors originated from a man aged 18 to 29 in good health. Some clones in this sample may be carry-over from other donors' samples.

The chain employs TRBV11-2 and TRBJ2-1; the match to TRBD1 covers 8 bases. This CDR3 is built from 16 residues. J gave up 9 bases and V 2 bases, and 12 bases lay outside the gene matches. Germline-derived CDR1 and CDR2 are SGHAT and FQNNGV. This chain's CDR3 is CASSLPGRGPQAEQFF. Here the CDR3 DNA reads TGTGCCAGCAGCTTACCCGGCAGGGGGCCCCAAGCTGAGCAGTTCTTC.

V usage is TRBV5-1 and J usage is TRBJ2-7; a possible D gene is TRBD2 (6 bases). CDR1 is SGHRS and CDR2 is YFSETQ in the germline V gene. V shed 3 bases and J shed 7 bases, with 14 bases lying between them. The CDR3 runs to 13 residues. The CDR3 loop is CASSSQAGREQYF. DNA of the CDR3: TGCGCCAGCAGCTCCCAGGCAGGGAGGGAGCAGTACTTC.

V gene TRBV4-1 combines with J gene TRBJ2-7; TRBD1 matches at 8 bases. V was clipped by 4 bases and J by 7 bases; unmatched bases: 9. This CDR3 comprises 14 residues. Looked up from germline, CDR1 is MGHRA and CDR2 is YSYEKL. This chain's CDR3 is CASSRDRGGGEQYF. The CDR3, as DNA: TGCGCCAGCAGCCGAGACAGGGGTGGGGGGGAGCAGTACTTC.

The chain joins TRBV5-4 to TRBJ2-7; the match to TRBD1 covers 10 bases. The V gene end was trimmed by 3 bases and the J gene end by 6 bases; junction bases not matched to a gene: 6. Germline V gene sequence: CDR1 SGHNT, CDR2 YYREEE (reference sequence). The CDR3 sequence is 14 residues long. CDR3 residues: CASSSGQGGREQYF. The CDR3 DNA reads TGTGCCAGCAGCTCCGGACAGGGGGGTCGCGAGCAGTACTTC.

The chain combines TRBV11-2 with TRBJ2-7; 10 nucleotides line up with TRBD2. The CDR3 is 15 amino acids. Germline V lookup: CDR1 SGHAT, CDR2 FQNNGV. V was clipped by 3 bases and J by 3 bases; unmatched bases: 5. CDR3 protein: CASSFTSGISYEQYF. The CDR3 nucleotides read TGTGCCAGCAGCTTTACTAGCGGGATTAGCTACGAGCAGTACTTC. Full variable domain (missing parts from reference TRBV11-2 and TRBJ2-7): EAGVAQSPRYKIIEKRQSVAFWCNPISGHATLYWYQQILGQGPKLLIQFQNNGVVDDSQLPKDRFSAERLKGVDSTLKIQPAKLEDSAVYLCASSFTSGISYEQYFGPGTRLTVT.